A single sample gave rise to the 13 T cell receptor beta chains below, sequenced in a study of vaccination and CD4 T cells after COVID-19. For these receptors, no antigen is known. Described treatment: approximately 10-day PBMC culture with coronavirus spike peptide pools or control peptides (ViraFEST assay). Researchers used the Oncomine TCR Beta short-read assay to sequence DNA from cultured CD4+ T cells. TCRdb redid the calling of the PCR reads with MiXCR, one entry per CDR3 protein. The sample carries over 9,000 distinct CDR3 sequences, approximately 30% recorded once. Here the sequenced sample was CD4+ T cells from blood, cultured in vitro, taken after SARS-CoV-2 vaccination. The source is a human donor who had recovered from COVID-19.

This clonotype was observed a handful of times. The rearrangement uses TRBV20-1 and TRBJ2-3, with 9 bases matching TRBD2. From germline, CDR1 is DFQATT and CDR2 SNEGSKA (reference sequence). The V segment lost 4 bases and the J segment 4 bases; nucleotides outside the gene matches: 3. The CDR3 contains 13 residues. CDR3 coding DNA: TGCAGTGCTACCCGGACTAGCGCAGATACGCAGTATTTT. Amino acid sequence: CSATRTSADTQYF.

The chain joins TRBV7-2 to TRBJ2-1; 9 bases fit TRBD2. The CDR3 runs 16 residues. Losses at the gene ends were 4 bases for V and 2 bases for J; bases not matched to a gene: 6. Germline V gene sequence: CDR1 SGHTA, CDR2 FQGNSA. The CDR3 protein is CASSYSGSTTYNEQFF. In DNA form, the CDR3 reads TGTGCCAGCAGCTATAGCGGGAGTACAACCTACAATGAGCAGTTCTTC.

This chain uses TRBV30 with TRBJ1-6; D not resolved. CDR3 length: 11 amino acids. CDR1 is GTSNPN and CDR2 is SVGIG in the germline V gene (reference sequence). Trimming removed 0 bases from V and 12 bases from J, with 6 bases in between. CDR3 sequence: CAWSVRIPLHF. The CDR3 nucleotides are TGTGCCTGGAGTGTCAGAATACCCCTCCACTTT.

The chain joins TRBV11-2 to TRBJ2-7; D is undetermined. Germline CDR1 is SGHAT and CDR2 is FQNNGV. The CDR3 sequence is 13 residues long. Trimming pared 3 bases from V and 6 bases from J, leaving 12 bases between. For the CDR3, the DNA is TGTGCCAGCAGCTTCGAGAGGTTGGCCGAGCAGTACTTC. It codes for CASSFERLAEQYF.

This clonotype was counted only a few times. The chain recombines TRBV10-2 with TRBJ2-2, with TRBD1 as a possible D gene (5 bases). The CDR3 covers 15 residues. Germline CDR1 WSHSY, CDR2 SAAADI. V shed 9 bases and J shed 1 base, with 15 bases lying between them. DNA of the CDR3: TGCGCCAGTGGGCTGCAGGGATTGAACACCGGGGAGCTGTTTTTT. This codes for CASGLQGLNTGELFF.

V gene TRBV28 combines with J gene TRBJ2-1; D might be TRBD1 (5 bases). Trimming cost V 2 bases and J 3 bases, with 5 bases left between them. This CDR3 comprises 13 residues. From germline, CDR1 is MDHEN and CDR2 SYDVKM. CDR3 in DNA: TGTGCCAGCAGTTTAGACAGCTACAATGAGCAGTTCTTC. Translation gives CASSLDSYNEQFF.

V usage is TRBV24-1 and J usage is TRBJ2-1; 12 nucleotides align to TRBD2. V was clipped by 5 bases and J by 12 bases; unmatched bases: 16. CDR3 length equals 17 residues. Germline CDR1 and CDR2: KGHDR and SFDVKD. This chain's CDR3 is CATSGTGGLAGGPLQFF. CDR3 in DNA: TGTGCCACCAGTGGGACAGGGGGGCTAGCGGGAGGGCCTTTGCAGTTCTTC.

The CDR3 sequence: CASSSTGTYYPAYEQYF. The CDR3 coding sequence is TGTGCCAGCAGTTCAACCGGGACCTACTACCCTGCCTACGAGCAGTACTTC. The gene calls are TRBV6-2 or TRBV6-3 and TRBJ2-7; D possibly matches TRBD1 or TRBD2 (5 bases each). Germline lookup yields CDR1 MNHEY and CDR2 SVGEGT. Trimming left V 4 bases short and J 2 bases short, with 21 bases between. The CDR3 has 17 residues.

The CDR3 is CASRLPAGTSNEQFF. In DNA form, the CDR3 reads TGTGCCAGCAGGTTACCAGCGGGGACTTCCAATGAGCAGTTCTTC. The chain combines TRBV7-8 with TRBJ2-1, with 7 bases matching TRBD2. Germline V gene sequence: CDR1 SGHVS, CDR2 FQNEAQ. CDR3 length: 15 residues. V lost 6 bases to trimming and J lost 6 bases; unmatched junction nucleotides: 11.

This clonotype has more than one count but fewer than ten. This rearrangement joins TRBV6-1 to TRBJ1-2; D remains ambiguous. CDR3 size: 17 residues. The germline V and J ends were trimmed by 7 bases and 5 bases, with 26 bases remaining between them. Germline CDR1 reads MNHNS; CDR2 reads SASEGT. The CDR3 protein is CASTYSVTGGSRYGYTF. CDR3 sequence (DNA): TGTGCCAGCACCTATTCGGTTACCGGCGGGAGTCGGTATGGCTACACCTTC.

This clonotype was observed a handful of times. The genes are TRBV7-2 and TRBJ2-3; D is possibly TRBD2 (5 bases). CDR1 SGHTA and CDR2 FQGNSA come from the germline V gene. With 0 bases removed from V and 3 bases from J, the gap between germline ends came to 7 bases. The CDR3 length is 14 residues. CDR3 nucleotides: TGTGCCAGCAGCTTAGCGCAGCGGACAGATACGCAGTATTTT. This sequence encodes CASSLAQRTDTQYF.

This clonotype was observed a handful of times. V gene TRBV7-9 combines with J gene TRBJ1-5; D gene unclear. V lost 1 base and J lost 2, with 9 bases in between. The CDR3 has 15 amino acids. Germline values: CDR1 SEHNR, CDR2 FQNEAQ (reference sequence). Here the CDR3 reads CASSLGSVGNQPQHF. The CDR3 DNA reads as TGTGCCAGCAGCTTAGGTTCCGTGGGCAATCAGCCCCAGCATTTT.

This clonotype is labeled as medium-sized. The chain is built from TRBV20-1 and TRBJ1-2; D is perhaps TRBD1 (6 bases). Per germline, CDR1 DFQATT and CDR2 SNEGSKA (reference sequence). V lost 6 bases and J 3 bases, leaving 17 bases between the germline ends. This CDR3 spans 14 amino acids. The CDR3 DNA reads TGCAGTGCCCCCCGGGACAATACCTACTATGGCTACACCTTC. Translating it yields CSAPRDNTYYGYTF.